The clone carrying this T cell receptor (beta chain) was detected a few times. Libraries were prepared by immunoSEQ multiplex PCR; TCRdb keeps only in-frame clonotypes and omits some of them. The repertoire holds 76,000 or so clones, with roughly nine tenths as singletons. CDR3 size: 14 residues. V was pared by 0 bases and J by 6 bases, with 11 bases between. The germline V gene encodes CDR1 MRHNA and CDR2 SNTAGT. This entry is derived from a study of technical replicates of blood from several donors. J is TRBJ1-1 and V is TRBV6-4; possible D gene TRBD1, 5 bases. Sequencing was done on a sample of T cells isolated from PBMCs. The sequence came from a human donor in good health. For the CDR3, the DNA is TGTGCCAGCAGTGACTCGGGAGGACAATCTGAAGCTTTCTTT. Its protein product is CASSDSGGQSEAFF.